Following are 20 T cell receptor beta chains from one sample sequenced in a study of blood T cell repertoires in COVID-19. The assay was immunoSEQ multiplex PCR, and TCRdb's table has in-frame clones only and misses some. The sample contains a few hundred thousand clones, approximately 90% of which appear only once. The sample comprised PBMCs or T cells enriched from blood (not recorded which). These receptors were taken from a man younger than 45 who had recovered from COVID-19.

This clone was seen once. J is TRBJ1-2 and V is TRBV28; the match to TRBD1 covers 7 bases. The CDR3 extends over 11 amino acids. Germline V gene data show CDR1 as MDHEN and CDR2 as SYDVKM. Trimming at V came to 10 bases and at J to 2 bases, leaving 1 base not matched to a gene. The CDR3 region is CATGQNYGYTF. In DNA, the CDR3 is TGTGCCACGGGACAGAACTATGGCTACACCTTC.

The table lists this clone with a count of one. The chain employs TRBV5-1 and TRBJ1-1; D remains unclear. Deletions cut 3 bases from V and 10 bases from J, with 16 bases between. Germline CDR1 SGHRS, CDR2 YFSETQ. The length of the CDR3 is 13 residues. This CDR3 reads CASSSLTERTAFF. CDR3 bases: TGCGCCAGCAGCTCCCTTACCGAGCGAACAGCTTTCTTT.

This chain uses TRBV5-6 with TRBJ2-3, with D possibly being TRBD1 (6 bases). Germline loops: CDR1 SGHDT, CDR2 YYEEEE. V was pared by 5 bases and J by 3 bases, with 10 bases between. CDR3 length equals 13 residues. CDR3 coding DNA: TGTGCCAGCAGGGACAGTAGGACAGATACGCAGTATTTT. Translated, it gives CASRDSRTDTQYF.

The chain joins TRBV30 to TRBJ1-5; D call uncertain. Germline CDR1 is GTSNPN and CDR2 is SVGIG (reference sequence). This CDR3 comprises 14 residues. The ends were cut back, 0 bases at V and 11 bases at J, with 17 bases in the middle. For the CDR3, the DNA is TGTGCCTGGAGTGTAAGCGGATCCGCACGGGCCCAGCATTTT. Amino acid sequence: CAWSVSGSARAQHF.

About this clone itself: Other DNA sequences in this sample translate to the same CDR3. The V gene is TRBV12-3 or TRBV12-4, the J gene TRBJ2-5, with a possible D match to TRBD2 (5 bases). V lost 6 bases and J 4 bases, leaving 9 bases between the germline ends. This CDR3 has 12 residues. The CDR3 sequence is CASSPRGETQYF. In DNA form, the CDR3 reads TGTGCCAGCAGCCCTCGGGGAGAGACCCAGTACTTC.

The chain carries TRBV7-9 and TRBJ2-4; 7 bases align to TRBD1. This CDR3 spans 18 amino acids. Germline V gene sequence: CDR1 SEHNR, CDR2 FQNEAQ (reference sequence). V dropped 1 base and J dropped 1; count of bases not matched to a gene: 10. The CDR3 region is CASSLEWETGSAKNIQYF. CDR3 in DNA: TGTGCCAGCAGCTTAGAGTGGGAGACAGGGTCGGCCAAAAACATTCAGTACTTC.

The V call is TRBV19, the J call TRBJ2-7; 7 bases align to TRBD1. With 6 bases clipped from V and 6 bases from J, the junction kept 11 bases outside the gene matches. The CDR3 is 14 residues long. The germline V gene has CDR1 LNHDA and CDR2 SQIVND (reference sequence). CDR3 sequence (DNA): TGTGCCAGTAGGATAAAACAGGGGACCGGCGAGCAGTACTTC. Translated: CASRIKQGTGEQYF.

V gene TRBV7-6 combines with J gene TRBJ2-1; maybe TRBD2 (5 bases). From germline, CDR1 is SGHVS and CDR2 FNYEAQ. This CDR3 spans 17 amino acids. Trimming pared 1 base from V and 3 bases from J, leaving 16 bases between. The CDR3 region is CASSLVGVGDLYNEQFF. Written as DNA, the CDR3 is TGTGCCAGCAGCTTAGTCGGGGTGGGAGATCTCTACAATGAGCAGTTCTTC. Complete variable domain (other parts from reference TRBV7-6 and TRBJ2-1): GAGVSQSPRYKVTKRGQDVALRCDPISGHVSLYWYRQALGQGPEFLTYFNYEAQQDKSGLPNDRFSAERPEGSISTLTIQRTEQRDSAMYRCASSLVGVGDLYNEQFFGPGTRLTVL.

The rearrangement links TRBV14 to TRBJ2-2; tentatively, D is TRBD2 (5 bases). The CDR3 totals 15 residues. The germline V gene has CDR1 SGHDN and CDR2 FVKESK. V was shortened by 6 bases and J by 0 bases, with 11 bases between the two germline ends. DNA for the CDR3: TGTGCCAGCAGTCGGGGATCCTCGAACACCGGGGAGCTGTTTTTT. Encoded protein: CASSRGSSNTGELFF.

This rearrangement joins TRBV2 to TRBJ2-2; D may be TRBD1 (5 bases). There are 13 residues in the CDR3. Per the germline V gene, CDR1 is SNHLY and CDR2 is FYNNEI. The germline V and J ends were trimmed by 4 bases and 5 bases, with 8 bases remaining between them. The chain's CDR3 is CASSAGKTGELFF. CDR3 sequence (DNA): TGTGCCAGCAGTGCAGGGAAGACCGGGGAGCTGTTTTTT. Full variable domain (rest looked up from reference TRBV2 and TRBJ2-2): EPEVTQTPSHQVTQMGQEVILRCVPISNHLYFYWYRQILGQKVEFLVSFYNNEISEKSEIFDDQFSVERPDGSNFTLKIRSTKLEDSAMYFCASSAGKTGELFFGEGSRLTVL.

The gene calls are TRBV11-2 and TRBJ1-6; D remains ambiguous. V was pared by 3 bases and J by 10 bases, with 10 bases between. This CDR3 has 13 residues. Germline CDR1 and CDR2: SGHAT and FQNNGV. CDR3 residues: CASSLGGWSPLHF. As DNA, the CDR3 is TGTGCCAGCAGCTTGGGCGGGTGGTCACCCCTCCACTTT.

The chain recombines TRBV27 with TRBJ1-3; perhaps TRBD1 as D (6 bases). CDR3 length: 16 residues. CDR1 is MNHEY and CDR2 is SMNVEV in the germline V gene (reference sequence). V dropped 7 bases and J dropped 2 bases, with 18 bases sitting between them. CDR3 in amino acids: CASTTGWGLAGNTIYF. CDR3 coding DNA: TGTGCCAGCACCACAGGGTGGGGGCTTGCTGGAAACACCATATATTTT.

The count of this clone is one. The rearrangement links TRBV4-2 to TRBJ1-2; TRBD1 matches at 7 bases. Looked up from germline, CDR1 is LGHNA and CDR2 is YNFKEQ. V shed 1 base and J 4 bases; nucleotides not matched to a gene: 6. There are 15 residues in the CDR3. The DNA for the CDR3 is TGTGCCAGCAGCCAAGCCTATCGGGACAGCTATGGCTACACCTTC. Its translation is CASSQAYRDSYGYTF.

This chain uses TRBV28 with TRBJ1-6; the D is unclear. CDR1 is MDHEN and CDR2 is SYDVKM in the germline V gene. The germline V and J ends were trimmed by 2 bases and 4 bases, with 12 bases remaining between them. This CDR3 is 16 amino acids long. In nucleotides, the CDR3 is TGTGCCAGCAGTTTAAGGAGATTAGTGTATAATTCACCCCTCCACTTT. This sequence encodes CASSLRRLVYNSPLHF.

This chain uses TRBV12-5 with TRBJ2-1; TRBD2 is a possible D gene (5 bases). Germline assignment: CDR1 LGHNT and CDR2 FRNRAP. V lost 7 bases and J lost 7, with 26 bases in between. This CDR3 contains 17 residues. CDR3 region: CASARELVWPVWNEQFF. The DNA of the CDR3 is TGTGCTAGTGCTCGCGAACTAGTCTGGCCCGTTTGGAATGAGCAGTTCTTC.

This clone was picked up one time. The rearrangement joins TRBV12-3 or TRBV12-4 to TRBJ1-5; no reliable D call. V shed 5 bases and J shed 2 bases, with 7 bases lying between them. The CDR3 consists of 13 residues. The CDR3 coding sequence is TGTGCCAGCAGTCCGGCGGGCAATCAGCCCCAGCATTTT. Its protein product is CASSPAGNQPQHF.

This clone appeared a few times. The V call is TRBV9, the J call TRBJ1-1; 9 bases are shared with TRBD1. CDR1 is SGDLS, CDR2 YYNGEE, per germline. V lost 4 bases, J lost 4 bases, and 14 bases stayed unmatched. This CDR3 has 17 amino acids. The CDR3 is CASSFSGTGNPVTEAFF. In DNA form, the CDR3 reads TGTGCCAGCAGCTTTTCCGGGACAGGGAACCCAGTCACTGAAGCTTTCTTT.

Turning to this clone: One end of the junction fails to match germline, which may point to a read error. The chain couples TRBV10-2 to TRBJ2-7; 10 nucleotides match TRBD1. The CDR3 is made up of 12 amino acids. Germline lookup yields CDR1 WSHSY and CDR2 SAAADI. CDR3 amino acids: CASSGTSGTGVF. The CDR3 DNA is TGCGCCAGCAGTGGCACATCCGGGACAGGGGTCTTC.

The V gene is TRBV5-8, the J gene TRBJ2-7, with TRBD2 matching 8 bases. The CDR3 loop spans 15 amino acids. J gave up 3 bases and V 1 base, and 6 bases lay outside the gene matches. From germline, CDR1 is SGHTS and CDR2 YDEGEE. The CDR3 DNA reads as TGTGCCAGCAGCTTGATGGGGGGACTAGACTACGAGCAGTACTTC. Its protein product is CASSLMGGLDYEQYF.

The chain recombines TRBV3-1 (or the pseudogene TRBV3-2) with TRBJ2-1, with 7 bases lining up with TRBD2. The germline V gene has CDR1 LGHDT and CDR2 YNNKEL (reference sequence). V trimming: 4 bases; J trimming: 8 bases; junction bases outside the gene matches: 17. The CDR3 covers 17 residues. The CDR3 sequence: CASSPRGRDPARDEQFF. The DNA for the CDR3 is TGTGCCAGCAGCCCACGGGGGAGGGACCCAGCTCGGGATGAGCAGTTCTTC.